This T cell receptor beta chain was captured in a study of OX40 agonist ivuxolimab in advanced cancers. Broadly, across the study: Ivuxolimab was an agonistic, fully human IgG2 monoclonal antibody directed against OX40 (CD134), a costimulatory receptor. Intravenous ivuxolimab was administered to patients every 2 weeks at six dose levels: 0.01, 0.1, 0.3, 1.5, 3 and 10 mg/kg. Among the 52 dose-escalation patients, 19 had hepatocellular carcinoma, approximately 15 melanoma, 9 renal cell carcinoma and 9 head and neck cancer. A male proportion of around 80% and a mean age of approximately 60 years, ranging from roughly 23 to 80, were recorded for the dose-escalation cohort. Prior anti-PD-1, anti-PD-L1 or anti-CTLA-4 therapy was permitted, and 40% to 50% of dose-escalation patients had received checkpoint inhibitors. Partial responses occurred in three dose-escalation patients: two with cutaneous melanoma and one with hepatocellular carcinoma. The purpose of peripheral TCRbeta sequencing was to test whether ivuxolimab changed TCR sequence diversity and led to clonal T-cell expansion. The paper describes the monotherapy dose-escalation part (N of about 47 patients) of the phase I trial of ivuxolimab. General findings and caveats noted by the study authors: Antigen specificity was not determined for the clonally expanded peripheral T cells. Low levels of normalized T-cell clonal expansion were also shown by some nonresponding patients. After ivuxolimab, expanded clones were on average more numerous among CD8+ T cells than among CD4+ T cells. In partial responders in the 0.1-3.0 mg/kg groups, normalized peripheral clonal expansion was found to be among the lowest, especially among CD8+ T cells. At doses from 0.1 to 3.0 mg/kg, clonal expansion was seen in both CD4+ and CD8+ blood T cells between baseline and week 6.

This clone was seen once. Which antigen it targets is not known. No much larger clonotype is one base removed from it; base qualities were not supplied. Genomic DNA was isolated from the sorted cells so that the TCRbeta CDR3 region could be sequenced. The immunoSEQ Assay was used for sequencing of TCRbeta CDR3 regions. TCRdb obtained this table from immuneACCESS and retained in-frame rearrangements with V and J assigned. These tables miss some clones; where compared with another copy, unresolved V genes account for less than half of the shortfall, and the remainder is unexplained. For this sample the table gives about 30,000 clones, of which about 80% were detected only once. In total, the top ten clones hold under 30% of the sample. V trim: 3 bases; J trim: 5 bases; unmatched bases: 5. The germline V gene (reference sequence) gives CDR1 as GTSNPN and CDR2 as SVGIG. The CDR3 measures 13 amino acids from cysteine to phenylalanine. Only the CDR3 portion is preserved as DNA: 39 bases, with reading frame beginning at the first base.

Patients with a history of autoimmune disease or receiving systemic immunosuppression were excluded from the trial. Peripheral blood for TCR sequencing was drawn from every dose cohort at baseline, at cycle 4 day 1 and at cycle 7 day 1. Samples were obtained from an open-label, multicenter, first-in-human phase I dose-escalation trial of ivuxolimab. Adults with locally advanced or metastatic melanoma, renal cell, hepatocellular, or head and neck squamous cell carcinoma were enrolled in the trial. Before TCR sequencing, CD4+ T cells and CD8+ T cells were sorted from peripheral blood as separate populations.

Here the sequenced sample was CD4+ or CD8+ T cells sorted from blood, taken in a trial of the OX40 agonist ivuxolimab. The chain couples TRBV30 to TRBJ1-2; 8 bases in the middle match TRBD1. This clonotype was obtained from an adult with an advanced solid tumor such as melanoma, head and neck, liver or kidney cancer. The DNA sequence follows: TGTGCCTGGAGAGGACAGGGTAGATATGGCTACACCTTC. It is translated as CAWRGQGRYGYTF.